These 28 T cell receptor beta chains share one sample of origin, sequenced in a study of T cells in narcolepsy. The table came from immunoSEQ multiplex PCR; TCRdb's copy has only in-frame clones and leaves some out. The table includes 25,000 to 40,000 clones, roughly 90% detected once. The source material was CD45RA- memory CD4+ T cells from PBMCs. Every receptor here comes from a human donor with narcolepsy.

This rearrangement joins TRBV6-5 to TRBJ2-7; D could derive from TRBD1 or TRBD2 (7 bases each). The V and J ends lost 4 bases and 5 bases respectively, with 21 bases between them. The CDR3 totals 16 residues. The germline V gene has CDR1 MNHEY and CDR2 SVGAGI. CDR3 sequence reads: CASSFQGGGRADEQYF. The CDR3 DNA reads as TGTGCCAGCAGTTTCCAGGGGGGGGGAAGAGCGGACGAGCAGTACTTC.

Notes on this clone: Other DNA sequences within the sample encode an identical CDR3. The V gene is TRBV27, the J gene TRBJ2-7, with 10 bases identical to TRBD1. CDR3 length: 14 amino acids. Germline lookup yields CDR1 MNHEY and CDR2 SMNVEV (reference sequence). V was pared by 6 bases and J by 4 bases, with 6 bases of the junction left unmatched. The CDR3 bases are TGTGCCAGCAGATCACCGGGACAGGGGTACGAGCAGTACTTC. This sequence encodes CASRSPGQGYEQYF.

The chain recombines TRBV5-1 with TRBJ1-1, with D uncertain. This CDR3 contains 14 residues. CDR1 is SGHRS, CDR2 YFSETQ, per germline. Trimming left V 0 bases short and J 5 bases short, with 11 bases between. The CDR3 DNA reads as TGCGCCAGCAGCTTGGGAGGGCCGAGTACTGAAGCTTTCTTT. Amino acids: CASSLGGPSTEAFF.

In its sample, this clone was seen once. The CDR3 is CASGGQPQHF. The CDR3 region has the DNA TGTGCCAGCGGGGGTCAGCCCCAGCATTTT. This chain joins TRBV28 and TRBJ1-5, with a possible D match to TRBD1 (5 bases). V was trimmed by 8 bases and J by 6 bases, leaving 5 bases between them. The CDR3 length is 10 residues. Germline CDR1 reads MDHEN; CDR2 reads SYDVKM.

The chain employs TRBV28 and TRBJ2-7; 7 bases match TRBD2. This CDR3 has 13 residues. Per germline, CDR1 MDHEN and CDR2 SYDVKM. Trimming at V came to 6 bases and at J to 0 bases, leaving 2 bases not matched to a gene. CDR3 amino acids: CASRRTSSYEQYF. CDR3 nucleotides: TGTGCCAGCAGGCGGACTAGCTCCTACGAGCAGTACTTC.

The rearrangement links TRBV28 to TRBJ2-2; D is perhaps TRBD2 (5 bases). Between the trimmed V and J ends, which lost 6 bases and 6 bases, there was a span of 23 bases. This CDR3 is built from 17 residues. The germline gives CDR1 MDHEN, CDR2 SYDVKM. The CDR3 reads CASSPLHSGLTSGELFF. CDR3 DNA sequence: TGTGCCAGCAGCCCTTTACACAGCGGCCTTACGTCCGGGGAGCTGTTTTTT.

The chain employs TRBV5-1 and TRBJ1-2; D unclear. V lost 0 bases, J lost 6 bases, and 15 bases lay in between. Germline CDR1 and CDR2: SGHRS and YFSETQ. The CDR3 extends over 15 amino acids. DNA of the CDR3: TGCGCCAGCAGCTTGGAAATCGGGCTCGGGGATGGCTACACCTTC. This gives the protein CASSLEIGLGDGYTF. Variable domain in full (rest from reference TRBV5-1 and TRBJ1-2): KAGVTQTPRYLIKTRGQQVTLSCSPISGHRSVSWYQQTPGQGLQFLFEYFSETQRNKGNFPGRFSGRQFSNSRSEMNVSTLELGDSALYLCASSLEIGLGDGYTFGSGTRLTVV.

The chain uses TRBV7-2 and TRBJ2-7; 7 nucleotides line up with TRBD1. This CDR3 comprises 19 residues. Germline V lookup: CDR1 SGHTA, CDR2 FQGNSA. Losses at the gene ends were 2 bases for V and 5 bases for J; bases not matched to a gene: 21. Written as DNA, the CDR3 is TGTGCCAGCAGCTTATTATCCCTAAAACAGGGGATTAGGATCGACGAGCAGTACTTC. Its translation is CASSLLSLKQGIRIDEQYF.

CDR3 bases: TGTGCCAGCAGCGGAGGAGGGTTTAATGAAAAACTGTTTTTT. It encodes CASSGGGFNEKLFF. The chain is built from TRBV7-9 and TRBJ1-4, with no clear D. V was pared by 5 bases and J by 4 bases, with 11 bases between. Germline V gene sequence: CDR1 SEHNR, CDR2 FQNEAQ (reference sequence). The length of the CDR3 is 14 residues.

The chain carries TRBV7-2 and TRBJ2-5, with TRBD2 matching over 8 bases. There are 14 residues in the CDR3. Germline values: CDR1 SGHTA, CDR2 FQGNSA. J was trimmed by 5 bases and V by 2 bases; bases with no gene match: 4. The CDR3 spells CASSLYGRAETQYF. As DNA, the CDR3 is TGTGCCAGCAGCTTATACGGGAGGGCTGAGACCCAGTACTTC.

The CDR3 region has the DNA TGTGCCAGCAGTGAAGAAGGGCGGGAGACCCAGTACTTC. Encoded protein: CASSEEGRETQYF. This chain connects TRBV2 to TRBJ2-5; no firm D call. V was trimmed by 1 base and J by 5 bases, leaving 8 bases between them. In germline, CDR1 is SNHLY, CDR2 FYNNEI. The length of the CDR3 is 13 residues.

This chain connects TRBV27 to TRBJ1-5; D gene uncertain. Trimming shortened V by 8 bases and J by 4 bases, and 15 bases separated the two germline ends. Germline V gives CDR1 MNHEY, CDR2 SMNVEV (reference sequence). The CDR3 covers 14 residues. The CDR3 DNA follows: TGTGCCAGCGCTGGGGAGGCCAATAATCAGCCCCAGCATTTT. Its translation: CASAGEANNQPQHF.

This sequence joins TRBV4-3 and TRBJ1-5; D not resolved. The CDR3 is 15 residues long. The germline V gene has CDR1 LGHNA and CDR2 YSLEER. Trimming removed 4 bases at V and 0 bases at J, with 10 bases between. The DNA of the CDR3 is TGCGCCAGCAGCCCCGCGCCGGGTAGCAATCAGCCCCAGCATTTT. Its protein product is CASSPAPGSNQPQHF.

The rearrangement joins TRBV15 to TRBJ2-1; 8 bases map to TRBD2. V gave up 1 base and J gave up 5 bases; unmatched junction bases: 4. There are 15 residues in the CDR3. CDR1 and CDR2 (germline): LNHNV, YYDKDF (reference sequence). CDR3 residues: CATSRVGLGNNEQFF. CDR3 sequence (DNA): TGTGCCACCAGCAGAGTGGGACTAGGCAACAATGAGCAGTTCTTC.

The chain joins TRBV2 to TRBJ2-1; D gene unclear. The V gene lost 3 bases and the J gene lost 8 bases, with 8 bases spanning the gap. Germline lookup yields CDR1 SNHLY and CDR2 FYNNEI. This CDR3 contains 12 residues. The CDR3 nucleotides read TGTGCCAGCAGTGACATGGGGTATGAGCAGTTCTTC. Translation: CASSDMGYEQFF.

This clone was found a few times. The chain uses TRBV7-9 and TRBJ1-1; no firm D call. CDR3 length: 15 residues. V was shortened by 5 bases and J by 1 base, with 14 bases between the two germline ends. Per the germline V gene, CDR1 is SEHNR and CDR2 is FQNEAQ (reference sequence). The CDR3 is CASSPMGHWNTEAFF. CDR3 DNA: TGTGCCAGCAGCCCAATGGGCCATTGGAACACTGAAGCTTTCTTT.

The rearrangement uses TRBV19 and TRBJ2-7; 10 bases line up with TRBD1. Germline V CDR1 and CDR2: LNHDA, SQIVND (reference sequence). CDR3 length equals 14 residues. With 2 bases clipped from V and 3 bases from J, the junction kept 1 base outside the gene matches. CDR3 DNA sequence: TGTGCCAGTAGTATAAGGACAGGGGGCTACGAGCAGTACTTC. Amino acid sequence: CASSIRTGGYEQYF.

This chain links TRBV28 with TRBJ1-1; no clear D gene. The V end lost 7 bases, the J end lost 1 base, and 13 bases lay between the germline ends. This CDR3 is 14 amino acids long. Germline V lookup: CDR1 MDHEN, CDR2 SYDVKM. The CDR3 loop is CASKDTEPNTEAFF. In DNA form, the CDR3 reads TGTGCCAGCAAGGATACGGAACCGAACACTGAAGCTTTCTTT.

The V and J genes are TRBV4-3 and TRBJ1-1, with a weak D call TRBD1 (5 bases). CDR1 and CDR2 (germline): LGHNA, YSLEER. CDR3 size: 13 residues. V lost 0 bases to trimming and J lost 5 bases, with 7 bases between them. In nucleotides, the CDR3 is TGCGCCAGCAGCCAAGAGGGGGGGACTGAAGCTTTCTTT. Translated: CASSQEGGTEAFF.

The CDR3 nucleotides are TGTGCCAGCAGCTTGGTGGCGGATGGAAACTATGGCTACACCTTC. Protein product: CASSLVADGNYGYTF. The V call is TRBV5-5, the J call TRBJ1-2; D remains ambiguous. V was cut by 0 bases and J by 2 bases, with 11 bases left in between. CDR1 SGHKS and CDR2 YYEKEE come from the germline V gene (reference sequence). The CDR3 totals 15 residues.

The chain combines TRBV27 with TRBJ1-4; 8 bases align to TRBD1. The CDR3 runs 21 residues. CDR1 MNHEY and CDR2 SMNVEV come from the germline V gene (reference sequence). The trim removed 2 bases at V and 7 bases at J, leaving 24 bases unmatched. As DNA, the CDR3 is TGTGCCAGCAGTTTAAACCCCTTCTCCAGGGGGCGCGGGGTTTCCATTGAAAAACTGTTTTTT. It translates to CASSLNPFSRGRGVSIEKLFF.

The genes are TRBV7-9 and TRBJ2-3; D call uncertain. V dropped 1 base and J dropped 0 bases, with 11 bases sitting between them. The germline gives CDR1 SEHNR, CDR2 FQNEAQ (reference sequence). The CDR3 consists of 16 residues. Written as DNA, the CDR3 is TGTGCCAGCAGCTTAGGGGCAGCGCCTAGCACAGATACGCAGTATTTT. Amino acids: CASSLGAAPSTDTQYF.

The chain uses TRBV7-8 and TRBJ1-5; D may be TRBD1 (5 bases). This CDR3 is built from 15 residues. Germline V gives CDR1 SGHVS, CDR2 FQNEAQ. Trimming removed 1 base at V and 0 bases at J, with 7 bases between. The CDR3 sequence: CASSLDGASNQPQHF. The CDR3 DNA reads TGTGCCAGCAGCTTAGACGGGGCTAGCAATCAGCCCCAGCATTTT.

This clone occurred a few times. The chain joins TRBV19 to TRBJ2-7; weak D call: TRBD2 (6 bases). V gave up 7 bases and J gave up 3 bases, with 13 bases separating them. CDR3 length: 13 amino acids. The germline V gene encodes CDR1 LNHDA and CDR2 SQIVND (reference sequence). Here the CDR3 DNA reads TGTGCCAGTACCTCCCCCGGGGGCTACGAGCAGTACTTC. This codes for CASTSPGGYEQYF.

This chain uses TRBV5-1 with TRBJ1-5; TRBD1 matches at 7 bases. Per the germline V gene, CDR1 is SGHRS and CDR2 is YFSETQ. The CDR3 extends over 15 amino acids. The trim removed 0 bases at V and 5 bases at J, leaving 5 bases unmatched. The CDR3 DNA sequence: TGCGCCAGCAGCTTGGCCGGGACAGCTGATCAGCCCCAGCATTTT. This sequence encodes CASSLAGTADQPQHF.

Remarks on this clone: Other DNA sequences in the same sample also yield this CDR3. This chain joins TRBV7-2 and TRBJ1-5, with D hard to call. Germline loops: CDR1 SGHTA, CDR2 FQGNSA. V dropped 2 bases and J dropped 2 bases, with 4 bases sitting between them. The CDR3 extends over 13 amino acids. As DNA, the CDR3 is TGTGCCAGCAGCTTAAGGGGCAATCAGCCCCAGCATTTT. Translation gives CASSLRGNQPQHF.

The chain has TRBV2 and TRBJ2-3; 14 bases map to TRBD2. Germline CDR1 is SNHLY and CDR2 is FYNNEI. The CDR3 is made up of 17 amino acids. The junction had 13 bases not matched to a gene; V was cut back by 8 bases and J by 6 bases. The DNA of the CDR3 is TGTGCCAGCCTCCCTGGACTAGCGGGGGGCCGAGTGGATACGCAGTATTTT. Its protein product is CASLPGLAGGRVDTQYF.

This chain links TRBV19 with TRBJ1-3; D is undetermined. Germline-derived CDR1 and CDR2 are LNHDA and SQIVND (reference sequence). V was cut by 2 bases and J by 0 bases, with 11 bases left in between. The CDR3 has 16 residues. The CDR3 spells CASSIQPSNSGNTIYF. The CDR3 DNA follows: TGTGCCAGTAGTATACAACCTTCTAACTCTGGAAACACCATATATTTT.